A selection of T cell receptor beta chains follows, all from one sample in a study of cytomegalovirus exposure and HLA in healthy donors. The repertoire was sequenced with immunoSEQ multiplex PCR; TCRdb's copy has only in-frame clones and lacks some. The sample yields around 200,000 clones, less than 85% seen once. Sequencing used PBMCs. These receptors were taken from a girl aged 2-15 years in good health and CMV-seronegative. Each CDR3 is given with its conserved first and last residue. Fields, in order: CDR3 DNA, CDR3 protein, clone size, J gene, V gene, D gene. A D gene is named only where the DNA matches it firmly. Rows may omit the clone size; those that give it use once, few, many or a size class.

TGCGCCAGCAGCCAACCACCAGGGGACGCGAGAAACACCATATATTTT,CASSQPPGDARNTIYF,.,TRBJ1-3,TRBV4-1,.
TGTGCCAGCAGCCAAGATGGAGGTGGCAGATTAAATGAAAAACTGTTTTTT,CASSQDGGGRLNEKLFF,.,TRBJ1-4,TRBV4-2,.
TGTGCCAGCAGCCCCGGACAGGCCAGAGGTGAAAAACTGTTTTTT,CASSPGQARGEKLFF,.,TRBJ1-4,TRBV7-9,TRBD1
TGTGCCAGCAGCTTACGGACAGGGTCAACAGATACGCAGTATTTT,CASSLRTGSTDTQYF,.,TRBJ2-3,TRBV13,TRBD1
TGTGCCAGCAACCGGCTGGCGGGAGTTGAGCAGTACTTC,CASNRLAGVEQYF,.,TRBJ2-7,TRBV2,TRBD2
TGTGCCACTCGACTAGCGGGCACAGATACGCAGTATTTT,CATRLAGTDTQYF,.,TRBJ2-3,TRBV15,TRBD2
TGTGCCAGCTCAGGGACAGCCAACACTGAAGCTTTCTTT,CASSGTANTEAFF,once,TRBJ1-1,TRBV18,TRBD1
TGTGCCAGCAGTGAATCTAAACCGGGGGAAGGGCAATCACCCCTCCACTTT,CASSESKPGEGQSPLHF,.,TRBJ1-6,TRBV25-1,.
TGTGCCAGCGGGCCGGGACTAGCGGGGCGGGGCACCGGGGAGCTGTTTTTT,CASGPGLAGRGTGELFF,.,TRBJ2-2,TRBV5-4,TRBD2
TGTGCCTGGAAGATCGGATTTGGAGTGTATGGCTACACCTTC,CAWKIGFGVYGYTF,few,TRBJ1-2,TRBV30,.
TGCGCCAGCCGCCCCCGCGGGGCCTTTAATGAAAAACTGTTTTTT,CASRPRGAFNEKLFF,.,TRBJ1-4,TRBV10-2,.
TGTGCCAGCAGTTACGTGGGGGGGGACAATGAGCAGTTCTTC,CASSYVGGDNEQFF,.,TRBJ2-1,TRBV6-5,TRBD2
TGTGCCAGCAGTGAGCGAGCGGGACGGGATACGCAGTATTTT,CASSERAGRDTQYF,.,TRBJ2-3,TRBV6-4,TRBD2
TGTGCCATCAGTGAGTCGCCGGGAAGGCCTCCTTTCTTGAGCTCTGGGGCCAACGTCCTGACTTTC,CAISESPGRPPFLSSGANVLTF,.,TRBJ2-6,TRBV10-3,.